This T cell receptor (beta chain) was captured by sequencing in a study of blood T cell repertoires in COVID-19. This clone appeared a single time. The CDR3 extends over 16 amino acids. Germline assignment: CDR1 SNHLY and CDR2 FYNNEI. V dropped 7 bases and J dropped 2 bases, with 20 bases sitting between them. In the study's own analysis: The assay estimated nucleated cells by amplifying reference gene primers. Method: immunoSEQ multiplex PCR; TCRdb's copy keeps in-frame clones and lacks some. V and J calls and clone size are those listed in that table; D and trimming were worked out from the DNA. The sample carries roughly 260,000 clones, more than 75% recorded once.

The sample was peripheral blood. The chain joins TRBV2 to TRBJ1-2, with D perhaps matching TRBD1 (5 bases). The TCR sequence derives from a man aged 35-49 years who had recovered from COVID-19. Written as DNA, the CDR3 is TGTGCCAGCAATTCACTTGGGAGGGGCGCGAACTATGGCTACACCTTC. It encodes CASNSLGRGANYGYTF.